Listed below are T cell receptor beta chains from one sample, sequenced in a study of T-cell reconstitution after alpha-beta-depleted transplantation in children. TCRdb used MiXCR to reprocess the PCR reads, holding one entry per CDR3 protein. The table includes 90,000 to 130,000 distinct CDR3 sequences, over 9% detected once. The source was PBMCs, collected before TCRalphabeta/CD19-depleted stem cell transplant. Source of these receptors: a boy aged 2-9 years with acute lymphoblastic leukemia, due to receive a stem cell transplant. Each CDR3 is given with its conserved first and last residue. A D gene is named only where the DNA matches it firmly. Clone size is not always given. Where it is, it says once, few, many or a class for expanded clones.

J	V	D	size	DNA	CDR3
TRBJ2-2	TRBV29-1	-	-	TGCAGCGTTGAAGACACCGGGGAGCTGTTTTTT	CSVEDTGELFF
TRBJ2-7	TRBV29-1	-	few	TGCAGCGTTGAAGTGGGACGGGACGAGCAGTACTTC	CSVEVGRDEQYF
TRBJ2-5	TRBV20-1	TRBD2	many	TGCAGTGCGCGGACTAGCGGGAGAGGGGAGACCCAGTACTTC	CSARTSGRGETQYF
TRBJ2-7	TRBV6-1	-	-	TGTGCCAGCAGTGAAAGGACAATCTACGAGCAGTACTTC	CASSERTIYEQYF
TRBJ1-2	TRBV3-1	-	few	TGTGCCAGCAGCCTTATAGGGCAGGCGACCTCCTATGGCTACACCTTC	CASSLIGQATSYGYTF
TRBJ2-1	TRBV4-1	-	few	TGCGCCAGCAGATCCGAGGGGGGGTATGAGCAGTTCTTC	CASRSEGGYEQFF
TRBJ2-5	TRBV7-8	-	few	TGTGCCAGCAGCACTACTAGTGTACAAGAGACCCAGTACTTC	CASSTTSVQETQYF
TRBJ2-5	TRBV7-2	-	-	TGTGCCAGCAGATCGGGCGGGGTAACGCGGGAGACCCAGTACTTC	CASRSGGVTRETQYF
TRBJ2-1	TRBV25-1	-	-	TGTGCCAGCAGTGAATTGTACGGGACGGCCAATGAGCAGTTCTTC	CASSELYGTANEQFF
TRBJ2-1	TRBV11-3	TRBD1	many	TGTGCCAGCAGCTTAGGTTGGGGGTACAGGGGTAGGGGGTACGACAATGAGCAGTTCTTC	CASSLGWGYRGRGYDNEQFF
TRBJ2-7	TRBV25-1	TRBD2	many	TGTGCCAGCACACCTCCGCTCACTAGCGCCCCGAGTAGGAACTACGAGCAGTACTTC	CASTPPLTSAPSRNYEQYF
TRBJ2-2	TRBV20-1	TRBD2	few	TGCAGTGCTAGAAAGCCTAGCGGGAATCTCGCGAACACCGGGGAGCTGTTTTTT	CSARKPSGNLANTGELFF
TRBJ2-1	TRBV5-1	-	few	TGCGCCAGCAGGTACCGAGGATCTTCCTACAATGAGCAGTTCTTC	CASRYRGSSYNEQFF
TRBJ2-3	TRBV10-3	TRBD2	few	TGTGCCACGGGACTAGCGGTTAGCACAGATACGCAGTATTTT	CATGLAVSTDTQYF
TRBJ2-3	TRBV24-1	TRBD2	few	TGTGCCACCAGTGACCTCGGACTAGCGGGAGCCGGGGATACGCAGTATTTT	CATSDLGLAGAGDTQYF
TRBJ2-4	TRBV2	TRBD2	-	TGTGCCAGCGGGGGGGGAAACCTAGCCAAAAACATTCAGTACTTC	CASGGGNLAKNIQYF
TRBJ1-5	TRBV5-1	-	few	TGCGCCAGCTCCATCGGTGGGGGCAATCAGCCCCAGCATTTT	CASSIGGGNQPQHF
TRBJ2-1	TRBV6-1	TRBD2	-	TGTGCCAGCCGGGAGGGCGGATCCAATGAGCAGTTCTTC	CASREGGSNEQFF
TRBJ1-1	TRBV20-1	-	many	TGCAGTGCTACCGAGACAGGCGTGAACACTGAAGCTTTCTTT	CSATETGVNTEAFF
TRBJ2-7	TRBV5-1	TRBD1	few	TGCGCCAGCAGCCTGACAGGGGGCGCATTGGACGAGCAGTACTTC	CASSLTGGALDEQYF
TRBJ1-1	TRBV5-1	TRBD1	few	TGCGCCAGCAGCTGGACAGGGGTCCCTGAAGCTTTCTTT	CASSWTGVPEAFF
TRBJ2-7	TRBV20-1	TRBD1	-	TGCAGTGCTAGACAGGGGGCTCGCGAGCAGTACTTC	CSARQGAREQYF
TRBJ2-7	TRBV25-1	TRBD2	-	TGTGCCAGCAGTGAATGGGAGACTAGCGGGAGAGTCAACGAGCAGTACTTC	CASSEWETSGRVNEQYF
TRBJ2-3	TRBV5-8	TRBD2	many	TGTGCGTCACTAGCGACCAACACAGATACGCAGTATTTT	CASLATNTDTQYF
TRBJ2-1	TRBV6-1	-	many	TGTGCCAGCACCCTCGGCGTGAGCCTGACCTACAATGAGCAGTTCTTC	CASTLGVSLTYNEQFF
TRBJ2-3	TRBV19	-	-	TGTGCCAGTAGAGGGGATACGCAGTATTTT	CASRGDTQYF
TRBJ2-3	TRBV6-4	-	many	TGTGCCAGCAGTGCCAAAAGCGCCCGGGGGTCGGATACGCAGTATTTT	CASSAKSARGSDTQYF
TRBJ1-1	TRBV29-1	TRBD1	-	TGCAGCGATAACAGGGGAGGGGTAACTGAAGCTTTCTTT	CSDNRGGVTEAFF
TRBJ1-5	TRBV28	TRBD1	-	TGTGCCAGCAGTGACAGGGGGGGCAATCAGCCCCAGCATTTT	CASSDRGGNQPQHF
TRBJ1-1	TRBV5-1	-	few	TGCGCCAGCAGCTGGGGCACTGGGATGAACACTGAAGCTTTCTTT	CASSWGTGMNTEAFF
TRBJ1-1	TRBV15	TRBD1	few	TGTGCCACCAGCAAAAACAGGGGGCGTAGTCCGGCGGCCACTGAAGCTTTCTTT	CATSKNRGRSPAATEAFF
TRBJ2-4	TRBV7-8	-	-	TGTGCCAGCAGCTTGAGTCCAGGTGGGGTGAGGGGCCAAAACATTCAGTACTTC	CASSLSPGGVRGQNIQYF
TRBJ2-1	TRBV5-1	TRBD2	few	TGCGCCAGCAGCCTGGGACTAGCGGGAGTTCCTTCCTACAATGAGCAGTTCTTC	CASSLGLAGVPSYNEQFF
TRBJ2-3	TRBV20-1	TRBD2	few	TGCAGTGCTAGAGTAGCGGGAGCGGGAGATACGCAGTATTTT	CSARVAGAGDTQYF
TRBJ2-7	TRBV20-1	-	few	TGCAGTGCTAGAGATCACCACGAGCAGTACTTC	CSARDHHEQYF
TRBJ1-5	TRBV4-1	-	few	TGCGCCAGCAGCCAAGAGTGGAGCCAGCCCCAGCATTTT	CASSQEWSQPQHF
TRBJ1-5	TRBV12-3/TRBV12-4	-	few	TGTGCCAGCAGCTGGGGACTTGTGCGACATCAGCCCCAGCATTTT	CASSWGLVRHQPQHF
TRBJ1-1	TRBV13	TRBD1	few	TGTGCCAGCAGCTCCGAGGGACAGGGGGCCGAAGCTTTCTTT	CASSSEGQGAEAFF
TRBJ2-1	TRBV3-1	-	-	TGTGCCAGCAGCGGTAAATCCTACAATGAGCAGTTCTTC	CASSGKSYNEQFF
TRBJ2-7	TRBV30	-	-	TGTGCCTGGAGTCTACTCCTCTGGGACGAGCAGTACTTC	CAWSLLLWDEQYF
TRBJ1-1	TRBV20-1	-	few	TGCAGTGCTAGAGATCCCCACTGGAACACTGAAGCTTTCTTT	CSARDPHWNTEAFF
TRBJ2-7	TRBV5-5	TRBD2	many	TGTGCCAGCAGCCTAACTAGCGGGAGTATCGAGCAGTACTTC	CASSLTSGSIEQYF